This TCR beta chain came from a study of blood T cell repertoires in COVID-19. Individuals aged roughly 18 to 100 years were recruited from approximately 22 US areas. Some clones are missing from TCRdb's copy, which holds only in-frame ones; the method was immunoSEQ multiplex PCR. The sample includes about 390,000 clones, roughly 89% seen only once; the top ten take roughly 9.4%. This clone showed up just once. Germline CDR1 is MNHEY and CDR2 is SVGAGI. V was clipped by 0 bases and J by 4 bases, with 13 bases between them. This CDR3 comprises 16 residues. The chain uses TRBV6-5 and TRBJ1-5, with D possibly TRBD1 on 6 matching bases. This receptor was taken from a woman in her forties or fifties who had recovered from COVID-19. The sample consisted of PBMCs or T cells enriched from blood (not recorded which). The CDR3 DNA is TGTGCCAGCAGTTACTCGAGGGGGGGCGGGAATCAGCCCCAGCATTTT. It yields the protein CASSYSRGGGNQPQHF.